Following are 25 T cell receptor beta chains from one sample sequenced in a study of cytomegalovirus exposure and HLA in healthy donors. PCR used 60 Vbeta primers and 13 Jbeta primers. Method: immunoSEQ multiplex PCR; TCRdb's copy keeps in-frame clones and lacks some. The sample shows 85,000 to 120,000 clones, 65% to 90% of them seen only once. What was sequenced was PBMCs. These TCRs come from a man aged 50-60 years in good health and CMV-seronegative.

This clone has just a few counts. The V and J genes are TRBV9 and TRBJ1-5; D unresolved. The CDR3 spans 16 residues. V was trimmed by 0 bases and J by 5 bases, leaving 15 bases between them. The germline CDR1 and CDR2 sequences are SGDLS and YYNGEE. The CDR3 DNA reads as TGTGCCAGCAGCGTAGGAGGTGGTGGCTCCCATCAGCCCCAGCATTTT. Translation: CASSVGGGGSHQPQHF. The full variable domain, its missing parts supplied by reference TRBV9 and TRBJ1-5, is DSGVTQTPKHLITATGQRVTLRCSPRSGDLSVYWYQQSLDQGLQFLIQYYNGEERAKGNILERFSAQQFPDLHSELNLSSLELGDSALYFCASSVGGGGSHQPQHFGDGTRLSIL.

J is TRBJ1-1 and V is TRBV29-1, with D perhaps TRBD1 (5 bases). Trimming pared 3 bases from V and 7 bases from J, leaving 18 bases between. The CDR3 extends over 14 amino acids. In germline, CDR1 is SQVTM, CDR2 ANQGSEA. As DNA, the CDR3 is TGCAGCGTTGACCTGGGACTTGGAAGGGTTGAAGCTTTCTTT. This gives the protein CSVDLGLGRVEAFF. The full variable domain, its missing parts supplied by reference TRBV29-1 and TRBJ1-1, is SAVISQKPSRDICQRGTSLTIQCQVDSQVTMMFWYRQQPGQSLTLIATANQGSEATYESGFVIDKFPISRPNLTFSTLTVSNMSPEDSSIYLCSVDLGLGRVEAFFGQGTRLTVV.

The V call is TRBV5-1, the J call TRBJ2-1; a possible D gene is TRBD1 (6 bases). Germline lookup yields CDR1 SGHRS and CDR2 YFSETQ. The germline V and J ends were trimmed by 1 base and 8 bases, with 13 bases remaining between them. The CDR3 is made up of 14 amino acids. The CDR3 coding sequence is TGCGCCAGCAGCTTGTCGGGCAGGGGCGATGAGCAGTTCTTC. This translates into CASSLSGRGDEQFF.

The table lists this clone with a few counts. The V and J genes are TRBV6-6 and TRBJ2-7; 7 positions match TRBD1. The CDR3 covers 16 residues. Germline V gene data show CDR1 as MNHNY and CDR2 as SVGAGI (reference sequence). The J segment lost 0 bases and the V segment lost 4 bases, leaving 9 bases of the junction unmatched. This CDR3 reads CASSSQGIANSYEQYF. Here the CDR3 DNA reads TGTGCCAGCAGTTCACAGGGGATTGCCAACTCCTACGAGCAGTACTTC.

This clone occurred a few times. Other DNA sequences of this sample code for an identical CDR3. The V gene is TRBV4-2, the J gene TRBJ2-5; a possible D gene is TRBD1 (5 bases). CDR1 and CDR2 from the germline V gene are LGHNA and YNFKEQ. V was clipped by 1 base and J by 5 bases, with 11 bases between them. The length of the CDR3 is 14 residues. The CDR3 region has the DNA TGTGCCAGCAGCCAAGTTTCAGGGCAGGAGACCCAGTACTTC. Translating it yields CASSQVSGQETQYF.

The chain uses TRBV2 and TRBJ1-6; 9 bases map to TRBD1. The CDR3 totals 13 residues. Germline CDR1 and CDR2: SNHLY and FYNNEI. The junction had 2 bases not matched to a gene; V was cut back by 3 bases and J by 11 bases. DNA for the CDR3: TGTGCCAGCAGTGACAACAGGGGGCCACCCCTCCACTTT. Translated: CASSDNRGPPLHF.

V and J are TRBV28 and TRBJ2-7, with 8 bases fitting TRBD1. The CDR3 is made up of 13 amino acids. Trimming removed 6 bases from V and 6 bases from J; junction bases left unmatched: 7. The germline V gene encodes CDR1 MDHEN and CDR2 SYDVKM. The CDR3 spells CASRGRQGFEQYV. In nucleotides, the CDR3 is TGTGCCAGCAGAGGAAGACAGGGGTTCGAGCAGTACGTC.

Only a few counts were recorded for this clone. Here the CDR3 reads CASSSGTGALGYTF. The CDR3 bases are TGTGCCAGCAGTTCCGGGACAGGGGCCTTGGGCTACACCTTC. The J gene is TRBJ1-2, the V gene TRBV6-1, with TRBD1 matching 10 bases. Germline V gene sequence: CDR1 MNHNS, CDR2 SASEGT. The trim removed 5 bases at V and 8 bases at J, leaving 8 bases unmatched. The CDR3 runs 14 residues.

The chain couples TRBV19 to TRBJ2-1; D is perhaps TRBD2 (5 bases). The V and J ends lost 5 bases and 7 bases respectively, with 15 bases between them. The CDR3 contains 14 residues. Looked up from germline, CDR1 is LNHDA and CDR2 is SQIVND (reference sequence). CDR3 amino acids: CASSPGGGENEQFF. The CDR3 coding sequence is TGTGCCAGTAGTCCAGGAGGTGGTGAGAATGAGCAGTTCTTC. The full variable domain, its missing parts supplied by reference TRBV19 and TRBJ2-1, is DGGITQSPKYLFRKEGQNVTLSCEQNLNHDAMYWYRQDPGQGLRLIYYSQIVNDFQKGDIAEGYSVSREKKESFPLTVTSAQKNPTAFYLCASSPGGGENEQFFGPGTRLTVL.

This rearrangement joins TRBV5-1 to TRBJ2-5; maybe TRBD2 (7 bases). Trimming took 7 bases from V and 1 from J, leaving 20 bases between them. This CDR3 is built from 16 residues. Germline lookup yields CDR1 SGHRS and CDR2 YFSETQ. CDR3 sequence reads: CASCLSPGEGQETQYF. In nucleotides, the CDR3 is TGCGCCAGCTGCCTATCTCCAGGGGAGGGCCAAGAGACCCAGTACTTC.

In its sample, this clone was seen a few times. The rearrangement joins TRBV6-5 to TRBJ2-7; possibly TRBD1 for D (5 bases). V was pared by 2 bases and J by 7 bases, with 12 bases between. This CDR3 spans 13 amino acids. Per the germline V gene, CDR1 is MNHEY and CDR2 is SVGAGI. DNA for the CDR3: TGTGCCAGCAGTTACACAGGCACTGGGGAGCAGTACTTC. It encodes CASSYTGTGEQYF.

The chain employs TRBV5-1 and TRBJ1-1; TRBD1 aligns across 12 bases. The length of the CDR3 is 15 residues. Per germline, CDR1 SGHRS and CDR2 YFSETQ. The V and J ends lost 4 bases and 11 bases, in that order; junction bases with no gene match: 12. In nucleotides, the CDR3 is TGCGCCAGCAGCGAAAGTCCGGGACAGGGGGCAATTGCTTTCTTT. Its translation: CASSESPGQGAIAFF.

The chain couples TRBV6-5 to TRBJ1-2; TRBD1 aligns across 9 bases. CDR1 MNHEY and CDR2 SVGAGI come from the germline V gene. This CDR3 contains 13 residues. The V gene end was trimmed by 6 bases and the J gene end by 7 bases; junction bases not matched to a gene: 6. The CDR3 DNA follows: TGTGCCAGCAGCGCGGGACAGGGCTTTGGCTACACCTTC. It yields the protein CASSAGQGFGYTF.

This clone was seen only a few times. The V gene is TRBV7-2, the J gene TRBJ2-5; 8 bases are a match to TRBD1. CDR3 length: 14 amino acids. Germline V gene lookup returns CDR1 SGHTA and CDR2 FQGNSA. Trimming cost V 2 bases and J 7 bases; bases outside gene matches: 6. The CDR3, as DNA: TGTGCCAGCAGCTTAACACAGGGGGAGGTGACCCAGTACTTC. Its translation: CASSLTQGEVTQYF.

The CDR3 is CASSSTRQGWSEAFF. In nucleotides, the CDR3 is TGTGCCAGCAGCTCGACCCGACAGGGGTGGAGTGAAGCTTTCTTT. This chain connects TRBV6-5 to TRBJ1-1; 8 bases align to TRBD1. Germline CDR1 is MNHEY and CDR2 is SVGAGI. The CDR3 length is 15 residues. V trimming: 6 bases; J trimming: 7 bases; junction bases outside the gene matches: 13.

The chain has TRBV6-1 and TRBJ2-7; the D gene is possibly TRBD2 (5 bases). CDR1 is MNHNS, CDR2 SASEGT, per germline. V was shortened by 2 bases and J by 6 bases, with 14 bases between the two germline ends. The CDR3 contains 14 residues. CDR3 amino acids: CASSEKTPRVEQYV. CDR3 DNA: TGTGCCAGCAGTGAAAAGACTCCGAGGGTCGAGCAGTACGTC.

This chain uses TRBV30 with TRBJ2-7; D gene unclear. Germline CDR1 GTSNPN, CDR2 SVGIG (reference sequence). The CDR3 extends over 12 amino acids. The germline V and J ends were trimmed by 5 bases and 5 bases, with 13 bases remaining between them. CDR3 in amino acids: CAWAEARNEQYF. The CDR3, as DNA: TGTGCCTGGGCCGAGGCCAGAAACGAGCAGTACTTC.

The V and J genes are TRBV18 and TRBJ1-1; 9 bases fit TRBD1. The CDR3 runs 15 residues. The J segment lost 6 bases and the V segment lost 1 base, leaving 6 bases of the junction unmatched. The germline CDR1 and CDR2 sequences are KGHSH and LQKENI. CDR3 nucleotide sequence: TGTGCCAGCTCACCACAGACAGGGGGAGTTTCTGAAGCTTTCTTT. Translated, it gives CASSPQTGGVSEAFF.

This clone came up once. This chain joins TRBV7-9 and TRBJ1-1; no definite D call. The V end lost 2 bases, the J end lost 6 bases, and 16 bases lay between the germline ends. The CDR3 contains 15 residues. Germline CDR1 and CDR2: SEHNR and FQNEAQ (reference sequence). This chain's CDR3 is CASSLFDGGRAEAFF. Written as DNA, the CDR3 is TGTGCCAGCAGCTTATTCGATGGAGGAAGAGCTGAAGCTTTCTTT.

The chain has TRBV7-9 and TRBJ1-5, with a tentative D call TRBD1 (6 bases). V lost 5 bases, J lost 5 bases, and 13 bases lay in between. Germline CDR1 and CDR2: SEHNR and FQNEAQ (reference sequence). The CDR3 runs 14 residues. Here the CDR3 DNA reads TGTGCCAGCAGCCCCACAGGGTTTTATCAGCCCCAGCATTTT. Residues: CASSPTGFYQPQHF.

This rearrangement joins TRBV5-1 to TRBJ1-3; 7 bases are a match to TRBD1. In germline, CDR1 is SGHRS, CDR2 YFSETQ. V dropped 3 bases and J dropped 0; count of bases not matched to a gene: 6. The CDR3 contains 16 residues. CDR3 loop: CASSSGQRSSGNTIYF. DNA for the CDR3: TGCGCCAGCAGCTCGGGACAGCGGAGCTCTGGAAACACCATATATTTT.

This chain uses TRBV9 with TRBJ2-7, with 7 nucleotides matching TRBD1. This CDR3 is built from 15 residues. CDR1 SGDLS and CDR2 YYNGEE come from the germline V gene. V was pared by 0 bases and J by 6 bases, with 9 bases of the junction left unmatched. CDR3 amino acids: CASSVEEQGFSEQYF. Here the CDR3 DNA reads TGTGCCAGCAGCGTAGAGGAACAGGGGTTCTCCGAGCAGTACTTC.

The chain employs TRBV6-1 and TRBJ2-7; possibly TRBD1 for D (6 bases). Between the trimmed V and J ends, which lost 0 bases and 3 bases, there was a span of 12 bases. The CDR3 totals 15 residues. From germline, CDR1 is MNHNS and CDR2 SASEGT. The CDR3 protein is CASSEALRGLYEQYF. CDR3 nucleotides: TGTGCCAGCAGTGAAGCGCTCAGGGGTCTCTACGAGCAGTACTTC.

This clone was seen only a few times. For the CDR3, the DNA is TGTGCCTGGAGTATCGGACTAGCGGGGGGAGGGGATACGCAGTATTTT. Translation: CAWSIGLAGGGDTQYF. This chain links TRBV30 with TRBJ2-3; the match to TRBD2 covers 14 bases. The CDR3 consists of 16 residues. Germline lookup yields CDR1 GTSNPN and CDR2 SVGIG (reference sequence). After removal of 2 bases from V and 6 bases from J, the junction contained 7 bases not matched to a gene. Full variable domain (missing parts from reference TRBV30 and TRBJ2-3): SQTIHQWPATLVQPVGSPLSLECTVEGTSNPNLYWYRQAAGRGLQLLFYSVGIGQISSEVPQNLSASRPQDRQFILSSKKLLLSDSGFYLCAWSIGLAGGGDTQYFGPGTRLTVL.

V gene TRBV9 combines with J gene TRBJ2-2; D possibly corresponds to TRBD2 (5 bases). The length of the CDR3 is 16 residues. Looked up from germline, CDR1 is SGDLS and CDR2 is YYNGEE. The ends were cut back, 7 bases at V and 2 bases at J, with 18 bases in the middle. The CDR3 reads CASSSGYRVNTGELFF. For the CDR3, the DNA is TGTGCCAGCTCTTCGGGGTATAGGGTTAACACCGGGGAGCTGTTTTTT.